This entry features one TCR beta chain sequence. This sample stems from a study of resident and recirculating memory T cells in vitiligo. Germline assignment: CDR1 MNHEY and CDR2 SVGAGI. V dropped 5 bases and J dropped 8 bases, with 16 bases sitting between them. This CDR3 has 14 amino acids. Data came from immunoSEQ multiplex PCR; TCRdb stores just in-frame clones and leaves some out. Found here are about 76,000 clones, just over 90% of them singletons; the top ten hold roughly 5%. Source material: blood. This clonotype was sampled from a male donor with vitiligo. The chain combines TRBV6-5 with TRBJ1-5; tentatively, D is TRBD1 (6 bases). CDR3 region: CASSTQQGREPQHF. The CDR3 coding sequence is TGTGCCAGCAGTACCCAACAGGGCAGGGAGCCCCAGCATTTT.